The 30 T cell receptor beta chains given below trace back to one sample, sequenced in a study of control samples from healthy donors and cancer patients. Data came from immunoSEQ multiplex PCR; TCRdb stores just in-frame clones and leaves some out. The table shows 50,000 to 65,000 clones, with around 93% occurring only once. Sample: PBMCs. Receptors originate from a man aged 25-45 years with colorectal cancer.

The CDR3 DNA reads as TGCGCCAGCAGCCAAGGGGGGGCCAGACCTAATTCACCCCTCCACTTT. Its translation: CASSQGGARPNSPLHF. This chain uses TRBV4-1 with TRBJ1-6, with D perhaps matching TRBD1 (6 bases). The germline V and J ends were trimmed by 1 base and 6 bases, with 13 bases remaining between them. The CDR3 length is 16 residues. Per germline, CDR1 MGHRA and CDR2 YSYEKL.

The chain joins TRBV6-2 or TRBV6-3 to TRBJ2-7; possible D gene TRBD2, 5 bases. The CDR3 is made up of 14 amino acids. Germline V gene data show CDR1 as MNHEY and CDR2 as SVGEGT. The V gene lost 2 bases and the J gene lost 6 bases, with 14 bases spanning the gap. The chain's CDR3 is CASSYGSEVSEQYV. The CDR3 nucleotides are TGTGCCAGCAGTTACGGTTCGGAGGTGTCCGAGCAGTACGTC.

The V and J genes are TRBV24-1 and TRBJ1-5, with TRBD1 matching over 7 bases. This CDR3 comprises 17 residues. Germline CDR1 reads KGHDR; CDR2 reads SFDVKD. With 4 bases clipped from V and 3 bases from J, the junction kept 11 bases outside the gene matches. This CDR3 reads CATSDNLDRHFNQPQHF. For the CDR3, the DNA is TGTGCCACCAGTGACAACTTGGACAGGCACTTCAATCAGCCCCAGCATTTT.

The genes are TRBV12-3 or TRBV12-4 and TRBJ2-5; possibly TRBD1 for D (6 bases). The CDR3 consists of 13 residues. V shed 0 bases and J shed 5 bases, with 7 bases lying between them. CDR3 bases: TGTGCCAGCAGTTTAGCGCAGGGGGAGACCCAGTACTTC. Protein: CASSLAQGETQYF.

The chain is built from TRBV21-1 and TRBJ1-1. TRBV21-1 is a pseudogene segment. There are 12 residues in the CDR3. The CDR3 loop is CATWSWAIEAFF. CDR3 sequence (DNA): TGTGCCACCTGGAGTTGGGCAATTGAAGCTTTCTTT.

A few counts support this clone. V is TRBV7-9 and J is TRBJ2-7, with D maybe TRBD1 (6 bases). CDR3 length equals 15 residues. Between the trimmed V and J ends, which lost 5 bases and 3 bases, there was a span of 17 bases. Germline lookup yields CDR1 SEHNR and CDR2 FQNEAQ (reference sequence). CDR3 region: CASSPPTGPFYEQYF. CDR3 bases: TGTGCCAGCAGCCCCCCGACAGGCCCTTTCTACGAGCAGTACTTC.

The genes are TRBV5-6 and TRBJ1-5, with TRBD1 matching over 7 bases. This CDR3 region has 16 residues. Germline V CDR1 and CDR2: SGHDT, YYEEEE. The ends lost 2 bases at V and 6 bases at J; junction bases unmatched: 11. In DNA, the CDR3 is TGTGCCAGCAGCTTTGGTAAGGGGGCGCAGGGTCAGCCCCAGCATTTT. Translating it yields CASSFGKGAQGQPQHF.

The chain employs TRBV7-8 and TRBJ2-5; the D gene could be TRBD1 or TRBD2 (6 bases each). Germline V gene data show CDR1 as SGHVS and CDR2 as FQNEAQ. This CDR3 is built from 16 residues. Trimming took 4 bases from V and 2 from J, leaving 17 bases between them. CDR3 protein: CASSWGDKDMQETQYF. CDR3 sequence (DNA): TGTGCCAGCAGCTGGGGGGACAAGGACATGCAAGAGACCCAGTACTTC. Filled out from reference TRBV7-8 and TRBJ2-5, the complete variable domain reads GAGVSQSPRYKVAKRGQDVALRCDPISGHVSLFWYQQALGQGPEFLTYFQNEAQLDKSGLPSDRFFAERPEGSVSTLKIQRTQQEDSAVYLCASSWGDKDMQETQYFGPGTRLLVL.

The rearrangement links TRBV15 to TRBJ1-3; D possibly corresponds to TRBD1 (6 bases). The CDR3 length is 14 residues. Germline V CDR1 and CDR2: LNHNV, YYDKDF (reference sequence). The germline V and J ends were trimmed by 6 bases and 4 bases, with 13 bases remaining between them. The CDR3: CATRPGDKGNTIYF. The CDR3 bases are TGTGCCACCAGGCCCGGGGACAAAGGAAACACCATATATTTT.

J is TRBJ2-7 and V is TRBV7-8, with no clear D. Germline CDR1 SGHVS, CDR2 FQNEAQ. The CDR3 is made up of 15 amino acids. V was cut by 6 bases and J by 0 bases, with 15 bases left in between. CDR3 sequence reads: CASRKMYGDSYEQYF. For the CDR3, the DNA is TGTGCCAGCAGGAAAATGTATGGGGACTCCTACGAGCAGTACTTC.

V usage is TRBV7-9 and J usage is TRBJ2-3, with a weak D call TRBD2 (6 bases). Germline values: CDR1 SEHNR, CDR2 FQNEAQ (reference sequence). The germline V and J ends were trimmed by 1 base and 4 bases, with 12 bases remaining between them. The CDR3 has 15 amino acids. CDR3: CASSLDGGKADTQYF. Written as DNA, the CDR3 is TGTGCCAGCAGCTTAGATGGGGGGAAGGCAGATACGCAGTATTTT.

The V call is TRBV19, the J call TRBJ1-5; 12 nucleotides match TRBD1. The CDR3 spans 16 residues. The germline gives CDR1 LNHDA, CDR2 SQIVND (reference sequence). Trimming removed 5 bases from V and 6 bases from J; junction bases left unmatched: 8. The CDR3 DNA is TGTGCCAGTAGTGACCCGGGACAGGGGGCAGTTCAGCCCCAGCATTTT. Protein sequence: CASSDPGQGAVQPQHF. The variable domain in full, completed from reference TRBV19 and TRBJ1-5, reads DGGITQSPKYLFRKEGQNVTLSCEQNLNHDAMYWYRQDPGQGLRLIYYSQIVNDFQKGDIAEGYSVSREKKESFPLTVTSAQKNPTAFYLCASSDPGQGAVQPQHFGDGTRLSIL.

This rearrangement joins TRBV29-1 to TRBJ1-1; D not certain. The CDR3 has 13 amino acids. The V end was cut by 8 bases, the J end by 0 bases, with 13 bases between. Germline loops: CDR1 SQVTM, CDR2 ANQGSEA. The CDR3 is CSSLTAMNTEAFF. CDR3 bases: TGCAGCAGTCTAACCGCCATGAACACTGAAGCTTTCTTT. The full variable domain, in which reference TRBV29-1 and TRBJ1-1 provide the parts outside the CDR3, is SAVISQKPSRDICQRGTSLTIQCQVDSQVTMMFWYRQQPGQSLTLIATANQGSEATYESGFVIDKFPISRPNLTFSTLTVSNMSPEDSSIYLCSSLTAMNTEAFFGQGTRLTVV.

As DNA, the CDR3 is TGTGCCAGCTCACCCGCGGGGAACACTGAAGCTTTCTTT. The encoded protein is CASSPAGNTEAFF. The J gene is TRBJ1-1, the V gene TRBV18; D is undetermined. The ends were cut back, 3 bases at V and 1 base at J, with 6 bases in the middle. This CDR3 contains 13 residues. Germline V gene lookup returns CDR1 KGHSH and CDR2 LQKENI.

This chain links TRBV7-6 with TRBJ2-1; D unresolved. CDR1 and CDR2 from the germline V gene are SGHVS and FNYEAQ. The V end was cut by 3 bases, the J end by 3 bases, with 6 bases between. The CDR3 runs 13 residues. The CDR3 nucleotides are TGTGCCAGCAGCTTCTCAGACTACAATGAGCAGTTCTTC. This encodes CASSFSDYNEQFF.

The rearrangement links TRBV7-9 to TRBJ2-3, with 12 bases that match TRBD2. V shed 5 bases, J shed 10 bases, and the junction held 16 bases outside the gene matches. The germline V gene encodes CDR1 SEHNR and CDR2 FQNEAQ (reference sequence). The CDR3 contains 17 residues. The CDR3 DNA is TGTGCCAGCAGCCCTTCGGGACTAGCGGGCCACAAGATTGCGCAGTATTTT. This codes for CASSPSGLAGHKIAQYF.

The chain employs TRBV4-1 and TRBJ2-3; TRBD2 matches at 9 bases. The length of the CDR3 is 18 residues. CDR1 and CDR2 from the germline V gene are MGHRA and YSYEKL. V dropped 0 bases and J dropped 2; count of bases not matched to a gene: 9. The CDR3 bases are TGCGCCAGCAGCCAAGAAAACGCAGTAGCGGGGGCCACAGATACGCAGTATTTT. Translation: CASSQENAVAGATDTQYF.

This chain connects TRBV7-9 to TRBJ1-1; D gene unclear. Germline loops: CDR1 SEHNR, CDR2 FQNEAQ (reference sequence). The CDR3 has 16 residues. V was shortened by 1 base and J by 5 bases, with 17 bases between the two germline ends. CDR3 loop: CASSLEWGGGRTEAFF. CDR3 nucleotide sequence: TGTGCCAGCAGCTTAGAATGGGGAGGAGGGAGGACTGAAGCTTTCTTT. Using reference TRBV7-9 and TRBJ1-1 for the parts outside the CDR3, the full variable domain is DTGVSQNPRHKITKRGQNVTFRCDPISEHNRLYWYRQTLGQGPEFLTYFQNEAQLEKSRLLSDRFSAERPKGSFSTLEIQRTEQGDSAMYLCASSLEWGGGRTEAFFGQGTRLTVV.

The chain links TRBV19 to TRBJ1-3, with 7 bases identical to TRBD1. The CDR3 loop spans 16 amino acids. In germline, CDR1 is LNHDA, CDR2 SQIVND (reference sequence). Trimming cost V 10 bases and J 0 bases; bases outside gene matches: 12. The CDR3 spells CATKKTGASSGNTIYF. The CDR3, as DNA: TGTGCCACTAAAAAAACAGGGGCCTCCTCTGGAAACACCATATATTTT.

V gene TRBV2 combines with J gene TRBJ2-7; perhaps TRBD1 as D (6 bases). Trimming pared 3 bases from V and 0 bases from J, leaving 15 bases between. CDR1 and CDR2 (germline): SNHLY, FYNNEI. This CDR3 has 16 amino acids. CDR3 amino acids: CASSDVRDTSSYEQYV. For the CDR3, the DNA is TGTGCCAGCAGTGACGTACGGGACACGAGCTCCTACGAGCAGTACGTC.

As DNA, the CDR3 is TGTGCCAGCAGCTTAGAGGCGGGACGGGAGACCCAGTACTTC. Its translation is CASSLEAGRETQYF. This chain uses TRBV11-2 with TRBJ2-5; D is possibly TRBD2 (6 bases). CDR3 length: 14 residues. Trimming removed 0 bases at V and 5 bases at J, with 10 bases between. Germline V gene sequence: CDR1 SGHAT, CDR2 FQNNGV.

Here the CDR3 reads CASSKGGTGTDGYTF. DNA of the CDR3: TGTGCCAGCAGCAAAGGGGGTACAGGGACGGATGGCTACACCTTC. The chain employs TRBV21-1 and TRBJ1-2; the table assigns TRBD1, which was not confirmed against the DNA. TRBV21-1 is noted as a pseudogene. This CDR3 comprises 15 residues.

V is TRBV19 and J is TRBJ1-1; 10 nucleotides agree with TRBD1. The trim removed 3 bases at V and 1 base at J, leaving 8 bases unmatched. The germline CDR1 and CDR2 sequences are LNHDA and SQIVND (reference sequence). This CDR3 comprises 17 residues. CDR3 DNA sequence: TGTGCCAGTAGTATCCGGGACAGGGGAATCAAGAACACTGAAGCTTTCTTT. This codes for CASSIRDRGIKNTEAFF. Full variable domain (rest looked up from reference TRBV19 and TRBJ1-1): DGGITQSPKYLFRKEGQNVTLSCEQNLNHDAMYWYRQDPGQGLRLIYYSQIVNDFQKGDIAEGYSVSREKKESFPLTVTSAQKNPTAFYLCASSIRDRGIKNTEAFFGQGTRLTVV.

The chain uses TRBV14 and TRBJ1-2; D is uncertain. Trimming stripped 1 base from V and 8 bases from J, with 8 bases between. The CDR3 contains 12 residues. CDR1 SGHDN and CDR2 FVKESK come from the germline V gene. The CDR3 nucleotides are TGTGCCAGCAGCCAAGGTTCCTGGGGCTACACCTTC. Protein sequence: CASSQGSWGYTF.

This clone was seen a single time. This CDR3 reads CASSVVDTGNTEAFF. CDR3 nucleotide sequence: TGTGCCAGCAGCGTAGTAGACACCGGGAACACTGAAGCTTTCTTT. The rearrangement uses TRBV9 and TRBJ1-1; D is ambiguous. Per germline, CDR1 SGDLS and CDR2 YYNGEE. The CDR3 runs to 15 residues. V was trimmed by 0 bases and J by 1 base, leaving 10 bases between them.

Only one count was recorded for this clone. The chain employs TRBV11-2 and TRBJ1-3, with D unresolved. The CDR3 covers 16 residues. Germline assignment: CDR1 SGHAT and CDR2 FQNNGV. V gave up 1 base and J gave up 2 bases, with 12 bases separating them. Here the CDR3 DNA reads TGTGCCAGCAGCTTAGTTAGGGCCTTCACTGGAAACACCATATATTTT. Translated: CASSLVRAFTGNTIYF.

The rearrangement joins TRBV6-1 to TRBJ2-7; the D is unclear. CDR3 length equals 14 residues. Trimming stripped 2 bases from V and 2 bases from J, with 10 bases between. Germline V CDR1 and CDR2: MNHNS, SASEGT. As DNA, the CDR3 is TGTGCCAGCAGTGAAAGGCGGTCCCCCTACGAGCAGTACTTC. It codes for CASSERRSPYEQYF.

V is TRBV5-1 and J is TRBJ2-7; D is undetermined. CDR1 is SGHRS and CDR2 is YFSETQ in the germline V gene. Trimming left V 5 bases short and J 6 bases short, with 18 bases between. The CDR3 contains 14 residues. CDR3 sequence reads: CASSDFNGVGEQYF. For the CDR3, the DNA is TGCGCCAGCAGTGACTTTAATGGGGTTGGCGAGCAGTACTTC.

The V gene is TRBV5-4, the J gene TRBJ1-3; tentative D call: TRBD1 (5 bases). Germline CDR1 is SGHNT and CDR2 is YYREEE (reference sequence). V was cut by 4 bases and J by 0 bases, with 17 bases left in between. There are 17 residues in the CDR3. The CDR3 is CASSEGPQGFSGNTIYF. CDR3 DNA: TGTGCCAGCAGCGAAGGACCCCAGGGTTTCTCTGGAAACACCATATATTTT.

The chain employs TRBV5-5 and TRBJ2-2; a weak D match, TRBD1 (5 bases). CDR1 and CDR2 (germline): SGHKS, YYEKEE (reference sequence). The CDR3 is 15 residues long. The V end lost 0 bases, the J end lost 4 bases, and 10 bases lay between the germline ends. Here the CDR3 DNA reads TGTGCCAGCAGCTTGGTTGACAGACCCACCGGGGAGCTGTTTTTT. Its translation is CASSLVDRPTGELFF.